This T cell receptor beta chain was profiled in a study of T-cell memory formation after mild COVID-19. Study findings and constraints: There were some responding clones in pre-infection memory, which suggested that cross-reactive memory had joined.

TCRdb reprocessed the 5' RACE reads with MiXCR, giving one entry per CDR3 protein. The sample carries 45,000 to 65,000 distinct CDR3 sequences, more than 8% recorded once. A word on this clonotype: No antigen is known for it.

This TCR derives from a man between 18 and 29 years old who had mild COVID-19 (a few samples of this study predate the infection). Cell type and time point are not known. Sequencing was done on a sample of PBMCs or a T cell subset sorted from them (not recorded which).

This CDR3 is CAWSIKGNTDTQYF. The CDR3, as DNA: TGTGCCTGGAGTATCAAGGGAAACACAGATACGCAGTATTTT. The chain recombines TRBV30 with TRBJ2-3, with D unresolved. The CDR3 spans 14 residues. V was cut by 2 bases and J by 2 bases, with 11 bases left in between. Germline assignment: CDR1 GTSNPN and CDR2 SVGIG (reference sequence).